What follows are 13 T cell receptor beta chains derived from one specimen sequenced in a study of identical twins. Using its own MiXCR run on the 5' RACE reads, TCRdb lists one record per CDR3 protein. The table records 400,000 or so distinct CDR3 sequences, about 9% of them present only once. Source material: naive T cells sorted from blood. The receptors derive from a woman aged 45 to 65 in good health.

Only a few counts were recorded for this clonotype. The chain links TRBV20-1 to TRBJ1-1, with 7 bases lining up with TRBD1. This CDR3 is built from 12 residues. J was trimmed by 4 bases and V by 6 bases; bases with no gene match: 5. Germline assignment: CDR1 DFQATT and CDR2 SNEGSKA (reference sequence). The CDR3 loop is CSAYRDSTEAFF. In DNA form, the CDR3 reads TGCAGTGCCTACCGGGACAGCACTGAAGCTTTCTTT.

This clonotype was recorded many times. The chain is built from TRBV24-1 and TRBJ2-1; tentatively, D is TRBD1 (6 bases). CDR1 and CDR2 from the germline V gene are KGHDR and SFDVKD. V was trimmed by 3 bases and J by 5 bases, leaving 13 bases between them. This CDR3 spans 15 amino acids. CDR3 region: CATSDAGTKNNEQFF. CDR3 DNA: TGTGCCACCAGTGATGCCGGGACAAAAAACAATGAGCAGTTCTTC.

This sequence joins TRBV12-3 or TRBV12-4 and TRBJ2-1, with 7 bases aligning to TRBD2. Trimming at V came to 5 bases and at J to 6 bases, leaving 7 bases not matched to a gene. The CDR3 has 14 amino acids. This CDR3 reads CASSKASSGNEQFF. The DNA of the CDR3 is TGTGCCAGCAGTAAGGCGTCTAGCGGCAATGAGCAGTTCTTC.

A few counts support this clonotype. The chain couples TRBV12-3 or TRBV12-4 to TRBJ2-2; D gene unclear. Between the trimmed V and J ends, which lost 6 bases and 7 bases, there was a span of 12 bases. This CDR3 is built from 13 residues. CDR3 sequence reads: CASRPEVVGELFF. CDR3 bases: TGTGCCAGCAGGCCTGAGGTTGTCGGGGAGCTGTTTTTT.

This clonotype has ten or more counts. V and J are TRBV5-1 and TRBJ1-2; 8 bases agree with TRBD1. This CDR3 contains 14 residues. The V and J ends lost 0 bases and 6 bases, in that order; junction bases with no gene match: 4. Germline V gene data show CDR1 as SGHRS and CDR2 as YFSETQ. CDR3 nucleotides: TGCGCCAGCAGCTTGGCAGGGGGCGGCGATGGCTACACCTTC. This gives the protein CASSLAGGGDGYTF.

The CDR3 loop reads CSARWRGLYEQYF. CDR3 bases: TGCAGTGCCAGGTGGAGGGGTCTCTACGAGCAGTACTTC. V usage is TRBV20-1 and J usage is TRBJ2-7, with a weak D call TRBD2 (6 bases). The V gene lost 6 bases and the J gene lost 3 bases, with 15 bases spanning the gap. The CDR3 extends over 13 amino acids. Germline lookup yields CDR1 DFQATT and CDR2 SNEGSKA (reference sequence).

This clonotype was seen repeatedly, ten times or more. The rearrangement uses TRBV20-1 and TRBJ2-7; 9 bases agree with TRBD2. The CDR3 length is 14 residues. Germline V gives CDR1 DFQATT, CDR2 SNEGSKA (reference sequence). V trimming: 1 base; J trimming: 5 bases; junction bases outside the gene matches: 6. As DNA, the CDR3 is TGCAGTGCTAGAGGGAGCGGGAGGAGCGACGAGCAGTACTTC. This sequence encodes CSARGSGRSDEQYF.

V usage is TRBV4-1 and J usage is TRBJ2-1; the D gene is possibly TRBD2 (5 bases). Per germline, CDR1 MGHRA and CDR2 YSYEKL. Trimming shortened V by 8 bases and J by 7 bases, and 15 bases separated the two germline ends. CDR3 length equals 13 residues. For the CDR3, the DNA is TGCGCCAGCCAAACCGGGGTTGGAAATGAGCAGTTCTTC. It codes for CASQTGVGNEQFF.

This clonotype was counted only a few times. Here the CDR3 DNA reads TGTGCCAGCAGTTCCCCGACTAGCGGGTCCTACGAGCAGTACGTC. Amino acids: CASSSPTSGSYEQYV. The genes are TRBV2 and TRBJ2-7; 10 bases align to TRBD2. Germline loops: CDR1 SNHLY, CDR2 FYNNEI. This CDR3 is built from 15 residues. V dropped 5 bases and J dropped 1; count of bases not matched to a gene: 5.

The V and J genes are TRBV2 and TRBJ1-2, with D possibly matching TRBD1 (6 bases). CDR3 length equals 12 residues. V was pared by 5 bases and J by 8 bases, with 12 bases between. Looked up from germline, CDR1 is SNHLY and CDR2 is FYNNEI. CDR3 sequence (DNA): TGTGCCAGCAGTTTGGTTACAGGGGGCTACACCTTC. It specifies CASSLVTGGYTF.

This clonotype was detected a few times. Here the CDR3 DNA reads TGCAGTGCTCCGGGAGGAACCTACAATGAGCAGTTCTTC. Encoded protein: CSAPGGTYNEQFF. The chain joins TRBV20-1 to TRBJ2-1, with TRBD2 identical over 7 bases. From germline, CDR1 is DFQATT and CDR2 SNEGSKA (reference sequence). The CDR3 length is 13 residues. J lost 2 bases, V lost 5 bases, and 3 bases had no gene match.

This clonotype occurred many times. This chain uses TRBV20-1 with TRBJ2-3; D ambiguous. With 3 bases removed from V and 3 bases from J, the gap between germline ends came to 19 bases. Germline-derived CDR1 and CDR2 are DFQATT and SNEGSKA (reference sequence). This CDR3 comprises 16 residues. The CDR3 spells CSASPLTQIATDTQYF. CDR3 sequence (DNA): TGCAGTGCTAGCCCCCTTACGCAAATAGCAACAGATACGCAGTATTTT.

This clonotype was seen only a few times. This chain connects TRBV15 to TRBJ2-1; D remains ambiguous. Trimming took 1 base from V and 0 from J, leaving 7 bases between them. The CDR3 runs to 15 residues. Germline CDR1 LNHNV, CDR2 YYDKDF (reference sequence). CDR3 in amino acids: CATSRGRSSYNEQFF. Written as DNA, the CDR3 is TGTGCCACCAGCAGAGGTAGGAGCTCCTACAATGAGCAGTTCTTC.